Presented here are 17 T cell receptor beta chains from one specimen sequenced in a study of blood T cell repertoires in COVID-19. The method was immunoSEQ multiplex PCR; TCRdb's version includes in-frame clones alone and lacks a portion of them. The sample yields a few hundred thousand clones, approximately 89% seen once. Source material: PBMCs or T cells enriched from blood (not recorded which). The receptors shown here come from a man in his thirties or forties who had recovered from COVID-19.

V gene TRBV27 combines with J gene TRBJ2-6; maybe TRBD2 (5 bases). The V gene lost 7 bases and the J gene lost 1 base, with 17 bases spanning the gap. Germline CDR1 and CDR2: MNHEY and SMNVEV (reference sequence). The CDR3 loop spans 17 amino acids. The CDR3 nucleotides are TGTGCCAGCACAACTCCCCCTCGGGGTTCTGGGGCCAACGTCCTGACTTTC. It translates to CASTTPPRGSGANVLTF.

This chain connects TRBV9 to TRBJ1-6; D remains unclear. Per germline, CDR1 SGDLS and CDR2 YYNGEE. The CDR3 is 16 amino acids. Trimming pared 0 bases from V and 2 bases from J, leaving 9 bases between. CDR3 in amino acids: CASSVDQRAYNSPLHF. The CDR3 DNA reads TGTGCCAGCAGCGTAGATCAGCGAGCCTATAATTCACCCCTCCACTTT.

The CDR3 sequence is CASSLGGQPQHF. CDR3 nucleotide sequence: TGTGCCAGCAGTCTAGGTGGTCAGCCCCAGCATTTT. The rearrangement joins TRBV28 to TRBJ1-5; the D is unclear. CDR1 and CDR2 (germline): MDHEN, SYDVKM. V lost 5 bases and J 6 bases, leaving 8 bases between the germline ends. The CDR3 loop spans 12 amino acids.

This sequence joins TRBV2 and TRBJ1-1; 8 bases are a match to TRBD1. CDR1 SNHLY and CDR2 FYNNEI come from the germline V gene. The J segment lost 6 bases and the V segment lost 7 bases, leaving 10 bases of the junction unmatched. The CDR3 contains 14 residues. This chain's CDR3 is CASTPDRVDAEAFF. CDR3 coding DNA: TGTGCCAGCACTCCGGACAGGGTTGATGCTGAAGCTTTCTTT. The full variable domain, with the rest looked up from reference TRBV2 and TRBJ1-1, is EPEVTQTPSHQVTQMGQEVILRCVPISNHLYFYWYRQILGQKVEFLVSFYNNEISEKSEIFDDQFSVERPDGSNFTLKIRSTKLEDSAMYFCASTPDRVDAEAFFGQGTRLTVV.

This chain links TRBV20-1 with TRBJ1-2; no reliable D call. Germline CDR1 DFQATT, CDR2 SNEGSKA (reference sequence). CDR3 size: 11 residues. V lost 3 bases and J lost 9, with 11 bases in between. CDR3 DNA sequence: TGCAGTGCTAGTATGGGAGGTAGCTACACCTTC. Its translation: CSASMGGSYTF.

The chain combines TRBV7-2 with TRBJ2-7; TRBD1 is a possible D gene (5 bases). Deletions cut 0 bases from V and 0 bases from J, with 18 bases between. Per germline, CDR1 SGHTA and CDR2 FQGNSA. The CDR3 totals 18 residues. The CDR3 region is CASSLARLAGLTSYEQYF. The CDR3 DNA reads as TGTGCCAGCAGCTTAGCTCGGCTTGCAGGGCTGACCTCCTACGAGCAGTACTTC. The full variable domain, its missing parts supplied by reference TRBV7-2 and TRBJ2-7, is GAGVSQSPSNKVTEKGKDVELRCDPISGHTALYWYRQSLGQGLEFLIYFQGNSAPDKSGLPSDRFSAERTGGSVSTLTIQRTQQEDSAVYLCASSLARLAGLTSYEQYFGPGTRLTVT.

This chain uses TRBV11-2 with TRBJ1-4; the match to TRBD1 covers 8 bases. This CDR3 spans 15 amino acids. Germline CDR1 and CDR2: SGHAT and FQNNGV. The ends lost 5 bases at V and 5 bases at J; junction bases unmatched: 7. The CDR3 DNA reads TGTGCCAGCAGCCGTACAGGGGGGCCAAATGAAAAACTGTTTTTT. It encodes CASSRTGGPNEKLFF.

This sequence joins TRBV30 and TRBJ2-7; tentatively, D is TRBD1 (6 bases). This CDR3 comprises 14 residues. V lost 8 bases, J lost 5 bases, and 22 bases lay in between. Looked up from germline, CDR1 is GTSNPN and CDR2 is SVGIG (reference sequence). CDR3 coding DNA: TGTGCCGGCGACAGGACCAAGTTGGCCGACGAGCAGTACTTC. Amino acids: CAGDRTKLADEQYF.

The V and J genes are TRBV29-1 and TRBJ1-1; D is ambiguous. From germline, CDR1 is SQVTM and CDR2 ANQGSEA. The CDR3 length is 13 residues. Trimming removed 3 bases from V and 1 base from J, with 9 bases in between. CDR3 DNA sequence: TGCAGCGTTGAGAGGATTGGGAACACTGAAGCTTTCTTT. It is translated as CSVERIGNTEAFF.

The chain joins TRBV7-9 to TRBJ1-5, with D possibly TRBD1 on 5 matching bases. The CDR3 consists of 14 residues. Germline lookup yields CDR1 SEHNR and CDR2 FQNEAQ (reference sequence). V lost 2 bases, J lost 5 bases, and 10 bases lay in between. Here the CDR3 reads CASSLQGEDQPQHF. The CDR3 DNA reads as TGTGCCAGCAGCTTACAGGGCGAGGATCAGCCCCAGCATTTT.

The chain uses TRBV9 and TRBJ1-2; 10 nucleotides agree with TRBD1. Germline V gene sequence: CDR1 SGDLS, CDR2 YYNGEE. Unmatched junction bases numbered 4, after V lost 3 bases and J lost 2 bases. The CDR3 sequence is 15 residues long. The CDR3 is CASSAGQGGNYGYTF. CDR3 DNA sequence: TGTGCCAGCAGCGCCGGACAGGGGGGGAACTATGGCTACACCTTC.

This chain links TRBV5-6 with TRBJ2-6, with D tentatively TRBD1 (6 bases). V lost 0 bases, J lost 4 bases, and 11 bases lay in between. This CDR3 is 16 amino acids long. The germline V gene has CDR1 SGHDT and CDR2 YYEEEE. The chain's CDR3 is CASSLGTASGANVLTF. CDR3 bases: TGTGCCAGCAGCTTGGGGACAGCCTCGGGGGCCAACGTCCTGACTTTC.

This rearrangement joins TRBV6-2 or TRBV6-3 to TRBJ1-5; TRBD1 is a possible D gene (5 bases). Per germline, CDR1 MNHEY and CDR2 SVGEGT. The germline V and J ends were trimmed by 5 bases and 6 bases, with 5 bases remaining between them. The CDR3 length is 11 residues. The CDR3 nucleotides read TGTGCCAGCAGTCAGGGTCAGCCCCAGCATTTT. Its translation: CASSQGQPQHF.

The V call is TRBV30, the J call TRBJ1-5; D gene ambiguous. CDR3 length: 13 amino acids. The germline gives CDR1 GTSNPN, CDR2 SVGIG (reference sequence). V dropped 2 bases and J dropped 8 bases, with 13 bases sitting between them. In DNA, the CDR3 is TGTGCCTGGAGTCCAGCGGGGTTTGAGCCCCAGCATTTT. Translating it yields CAWSPAGFEPQHF.

The gene calls are TRBV28 and TRBJ1-5, with D hard to call. CDR1 is MDHEN and CDR2 is SYDVKM in the germline V gene. The CDR3 is made up of 12 amino acids. V lost 6 bases to trimming and J lost 6 bases, with 9 bases between them. The CDR3 sequence is CASRVSGQPQHF. CDR3 nucleotide sequence: TGTGCCAGCAGAGTGTCCGGTCAGCCCCAGCATTTT.

This clone showed up just a few times. This chain links TRBV7-2 with TRBJ1-1, with TRBD1 identical over 7 bases. The CDR3 length is 16 residues. Trimming removed 1 base from V and 6 bases from J; junction bases left unmatched: 11. Germline CDR1 and CDR2: SGHTA and FQGNSA. The CDR3 here is CASSLGQGIRGAEAFF. The DNA of the CDR3 is TGTGCCAGCAGCTTAGGACAGGGAATTCGAGGTGCTGAAGCTTTCTTT.

The rearrangement links TRBV12-3 or TRBV12-4 to TRBJ2-5; 8 bases map to TRBD1. Trimming cost V 9 bases and J 5 bases; bases outside gene matches: 5. CDR3 size: 12 residues. The CDR3 region is CASRQGTETQYF. CDR3 nucleotides: TGTGCCAGTCGACAGGGGACCGAGACCCAGTACTTC.